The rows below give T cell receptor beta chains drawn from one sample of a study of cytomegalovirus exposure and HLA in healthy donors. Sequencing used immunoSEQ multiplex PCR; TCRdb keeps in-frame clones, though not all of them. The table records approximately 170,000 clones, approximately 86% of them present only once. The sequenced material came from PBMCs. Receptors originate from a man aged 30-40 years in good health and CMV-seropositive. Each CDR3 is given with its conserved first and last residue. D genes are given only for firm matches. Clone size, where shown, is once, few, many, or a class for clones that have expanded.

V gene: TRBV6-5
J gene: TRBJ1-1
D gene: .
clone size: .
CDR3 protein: CASRSGTEAFF
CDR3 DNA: TGTGCCAGCAGATCAGGGACTGAAGCTTTCTTT

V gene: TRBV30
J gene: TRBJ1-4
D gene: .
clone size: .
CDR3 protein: CAWSVLRVVGEKLFF
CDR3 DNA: TGTGCCTGGAGTGTACTGAGGGTTGTAGGAGAAAAACTGTTTTTT

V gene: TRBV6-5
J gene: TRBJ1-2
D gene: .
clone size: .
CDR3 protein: CASSVDRTAPYYTF
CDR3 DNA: TGTGCCAGCAGTGTCGACAGAACCGCTCCCTACTACACCTTC

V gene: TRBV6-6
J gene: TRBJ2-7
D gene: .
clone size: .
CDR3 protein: CASSYSPDSPYEQYF
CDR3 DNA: TGTGCCAGCAGTTACTCTCCGGACAGCCCCTACGAGCAGTACTTC

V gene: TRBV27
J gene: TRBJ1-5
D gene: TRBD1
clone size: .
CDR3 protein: CASSLPGQGYQPQHF
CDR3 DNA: TGTGCCAGCAGTTTGCCGGGACAGGGGTATCAGCCCCAGCATTTT

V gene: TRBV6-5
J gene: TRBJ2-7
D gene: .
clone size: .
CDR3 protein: CASSYSGSSYEQYF
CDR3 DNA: TGTGCCAGCAGTTACTCCGGGAGCTCCTACGAGCAGTACTTC

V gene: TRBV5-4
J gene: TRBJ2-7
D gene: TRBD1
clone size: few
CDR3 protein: CASSPGTGSYEQYF
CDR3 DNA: TGTGCCAGCTCCCCCGGGACAGGCTCCTACGAGCAGTACTTC

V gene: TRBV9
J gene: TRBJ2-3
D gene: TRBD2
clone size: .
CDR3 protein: CASSEGGGTDTQYF
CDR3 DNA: TGTGCCAGCAGCGAGGGAGGGGGCACAGATACGCAGTATTTT

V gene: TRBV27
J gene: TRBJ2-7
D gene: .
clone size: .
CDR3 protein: CASSFMGSGEQYF
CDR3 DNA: TGTGCCAGCAGTTTTATGGGGTCGGGAGAGCAGTACTTC

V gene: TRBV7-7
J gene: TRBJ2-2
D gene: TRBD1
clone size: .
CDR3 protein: CASSRSPLQGYTGELFF
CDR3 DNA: TGTGCTAGCAGCCGAAGCCCCCTACAGGGGTACACCGGGGAGCTGTTTTTT

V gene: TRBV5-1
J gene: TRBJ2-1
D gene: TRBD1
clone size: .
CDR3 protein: CASSPGQAYNEQFF
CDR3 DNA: TGCGCCAGCAGCCCCGGACAGGCCTACAATGAGCAGTTCTTC

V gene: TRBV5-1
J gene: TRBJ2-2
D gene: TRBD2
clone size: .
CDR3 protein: CASSLTSGAGELFF
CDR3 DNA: TGCGCCAGCAGCTTGACTAGCGGGGCCGGGGAGCTGTTTTTT

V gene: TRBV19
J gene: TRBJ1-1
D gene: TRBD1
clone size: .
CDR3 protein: CASSPPGTGMNTEAFF
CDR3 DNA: TGTGCCAGTAGTCCCCCAGGGACAGGTATGAACACTGAAGCTTTCTTT

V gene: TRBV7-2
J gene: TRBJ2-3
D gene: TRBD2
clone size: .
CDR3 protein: CASSPGLATDTQYF
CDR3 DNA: TGTGCCAGCAGCCCAGGACTAGCGACAGATACGCAGTATTTT

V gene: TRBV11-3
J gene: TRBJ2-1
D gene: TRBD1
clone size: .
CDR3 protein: CASSSTVGQVGEQFF
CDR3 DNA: TGTGCCAGCAGCTCTACAGTAGGACAGGTCGGTGAGCAGTTCTTC

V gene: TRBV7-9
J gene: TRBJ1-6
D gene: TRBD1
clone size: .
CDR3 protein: CASSVGQGLNSPLHF
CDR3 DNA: TGTGCCAGCAGCGTTGGACAGGGACTTAATTCACCCCTCCACTTT

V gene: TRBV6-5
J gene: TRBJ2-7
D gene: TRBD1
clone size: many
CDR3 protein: CASSPGQGRYEQYF
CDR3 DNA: TGTGCCAGCAGTCCGGGACAGGGCCGGTACGAGCAGTACTTC

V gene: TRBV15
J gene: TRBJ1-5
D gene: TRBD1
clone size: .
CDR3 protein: CATSFGQGNQPQHF
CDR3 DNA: TGTGCCACCAGCTTCGGACAGGGCAATCAGCCCCAGCATTTT

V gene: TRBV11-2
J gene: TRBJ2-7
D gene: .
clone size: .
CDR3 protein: CASSYGQYEQYF
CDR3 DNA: TGTGCCAGCAGCTACGGACAATACGAGCAGTACTTC

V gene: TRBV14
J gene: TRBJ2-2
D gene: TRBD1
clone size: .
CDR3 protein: CASSHLRGDRGKDTGELFF
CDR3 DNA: TGTGCCAGCAGCCACCTACGGGGGGACAGGGGTAAAGACACCGGGGAGCTGTTTTTT

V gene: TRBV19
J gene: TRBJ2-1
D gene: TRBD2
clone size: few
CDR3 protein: CASSISSGAYNEQFF
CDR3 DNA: TGTGCCAGTAGTATATCTAGCGGGGCTTACAATGAGCAGTTCTTC

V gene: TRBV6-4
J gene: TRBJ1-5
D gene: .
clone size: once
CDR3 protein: CASSDAGPRCNQPQHF
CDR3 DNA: TGTGCCAGCAGCGACGCGGGACCGCGATGCAATCAGCCCCAGCATTTT

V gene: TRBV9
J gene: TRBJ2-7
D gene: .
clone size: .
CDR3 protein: CASSVGDTLTSYEQYF
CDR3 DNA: TGTGCCAGCAGCGTAGGAGACACACTTACCTCCTACGAGCAGTACTTC

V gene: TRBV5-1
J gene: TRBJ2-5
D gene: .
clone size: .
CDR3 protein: CASSSPPPQETQYF
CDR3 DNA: TGCGCCAGCAGCTCCCCCCCTCCCCAAGAGACCCAGTACTTC

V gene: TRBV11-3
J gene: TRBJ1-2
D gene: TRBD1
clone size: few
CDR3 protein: CASSEDRGHGYTF
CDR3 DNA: TGTGCCAGCAGCGAGGACAGGGGGCACGGCTACACCTTC

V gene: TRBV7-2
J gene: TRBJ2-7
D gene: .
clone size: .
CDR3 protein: CASSPDSQPFYEQYF
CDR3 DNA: TGTGCCAGCAGCCCTGACAGTCAGCCCTTCTACGAGCAGTACTTC

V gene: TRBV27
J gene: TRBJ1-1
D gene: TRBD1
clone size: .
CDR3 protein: CASSVRQGGGTEAFF
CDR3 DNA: TGTGCCAGCAGTGTCCGACAGGGGGGGGGCACTGAAGCTTTCTTT

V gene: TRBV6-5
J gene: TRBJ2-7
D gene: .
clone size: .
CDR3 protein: CASSRAGEQYF
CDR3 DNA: TGTGCCAGCAGCCGCGCCGGCGAGCAGTACTTC

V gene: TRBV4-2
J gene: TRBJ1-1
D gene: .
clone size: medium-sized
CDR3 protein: CASSQDEAGHMNTEAFF
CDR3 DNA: TGTGCCAGCAGCCAAGATGAAGCGGGTCACATGAACACTGAAGCTTTCTTT

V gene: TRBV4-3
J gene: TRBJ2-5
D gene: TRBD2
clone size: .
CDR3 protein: CASSQGYSGGAAETQYF
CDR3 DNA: TGCGCCAGCAGCCAAGGTTATAGCGGGGGGGCCGCAGAGACCCAGTACTTC

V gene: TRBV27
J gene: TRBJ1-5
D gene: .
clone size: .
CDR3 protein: CASSYLRDIYSNQPQHF
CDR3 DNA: TGTGCCAGCAGTTATCTCAGGGATATATATAGCAATCAGCCCCAGCATTTT

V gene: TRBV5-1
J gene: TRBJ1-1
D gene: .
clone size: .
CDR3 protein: CASSLAGGAGTEAFF
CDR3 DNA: TGCGCCAGCAGCTTGGCGGGGGGCGCGGGCACTGAAGCTTTCTTT

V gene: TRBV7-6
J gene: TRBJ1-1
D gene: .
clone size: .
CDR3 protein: CASSPSQGMNTEAFF
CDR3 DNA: TGTGCCAGCAGCCCGTCACAGGGAATGAACACTGAAGCTTTCTTT

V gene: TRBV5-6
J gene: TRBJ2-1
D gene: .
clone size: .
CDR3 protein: CASSLGGRYNEQFF
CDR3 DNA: TGTGCCAGCAGCTTAGGGGGTAGGTACAATGAGCAGTTCTTC

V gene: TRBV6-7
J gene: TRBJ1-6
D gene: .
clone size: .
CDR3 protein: CASSFQGSPDISPLHF
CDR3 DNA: TGTGCCAGCAGTTTCCAGGGTTCCCCAGATATTTCACCCCTCCACTTT

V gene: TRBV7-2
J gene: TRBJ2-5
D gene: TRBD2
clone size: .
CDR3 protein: CASSLERLAGGRQYF
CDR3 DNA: TGTGCCAGCAGCTTAGAGCGTCTAGCGGGGGGTCGTCAGTACTTC

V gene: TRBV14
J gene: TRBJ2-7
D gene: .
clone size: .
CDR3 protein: CASSRNRDYEQYF
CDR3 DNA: TGTGCCAGCAGCCGGAACAGGGATTACGAGCAGTACTTC

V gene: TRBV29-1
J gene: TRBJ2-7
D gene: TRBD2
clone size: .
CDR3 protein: CSVGAGGTYEQYF
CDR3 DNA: TGCAGCGTTGGTGCGGGGGGGACCTACGAGCAGTACTTC

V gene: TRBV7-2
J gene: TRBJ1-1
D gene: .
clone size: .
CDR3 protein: CASSYDLYTEAFF
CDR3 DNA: TGTGCCAGCAGCTATGACTTATACACTGAAGCTTTCTTT

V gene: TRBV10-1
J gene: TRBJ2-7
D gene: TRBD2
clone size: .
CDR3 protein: CASSSSGGMHEQYF
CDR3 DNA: TGCGCCAGCAGCTCTAGCGGGGGGATGCACGAGCAGTACTTC

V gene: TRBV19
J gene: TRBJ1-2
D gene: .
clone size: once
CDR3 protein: CASSIDPRGLDTF
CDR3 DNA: TGTGCCAGTAGTATAGATCCCAGGGGTTTGGACACCTTC

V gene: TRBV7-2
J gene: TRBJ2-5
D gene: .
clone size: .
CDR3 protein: CASSLVGGGLETQYF
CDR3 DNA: TGTGCCAGCAGCTTAGTAGGAGGGGGCCTTGAGACCCAGTACTTC

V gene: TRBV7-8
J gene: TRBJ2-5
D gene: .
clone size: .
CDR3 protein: CASSLGRDLVVQTQYF
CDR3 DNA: TGTGCCAGCAGCTTAGGTCGAGACTTAGTTGTGCAGACCCAGTACTTC

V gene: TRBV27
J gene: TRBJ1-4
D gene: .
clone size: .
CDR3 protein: CASSRNGRGVTEKLFF
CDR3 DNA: TGTGCCAGCAGTCGCAACGGCAGGGGCGTTACTGAAAAACTGTTTTTT

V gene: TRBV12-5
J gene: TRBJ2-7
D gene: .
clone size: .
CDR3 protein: CASGSWDFLGEQYF
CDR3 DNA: TGTGCTAGTGGTTCCTGGGACTTCTTGGGCGAGCAGTACTTC